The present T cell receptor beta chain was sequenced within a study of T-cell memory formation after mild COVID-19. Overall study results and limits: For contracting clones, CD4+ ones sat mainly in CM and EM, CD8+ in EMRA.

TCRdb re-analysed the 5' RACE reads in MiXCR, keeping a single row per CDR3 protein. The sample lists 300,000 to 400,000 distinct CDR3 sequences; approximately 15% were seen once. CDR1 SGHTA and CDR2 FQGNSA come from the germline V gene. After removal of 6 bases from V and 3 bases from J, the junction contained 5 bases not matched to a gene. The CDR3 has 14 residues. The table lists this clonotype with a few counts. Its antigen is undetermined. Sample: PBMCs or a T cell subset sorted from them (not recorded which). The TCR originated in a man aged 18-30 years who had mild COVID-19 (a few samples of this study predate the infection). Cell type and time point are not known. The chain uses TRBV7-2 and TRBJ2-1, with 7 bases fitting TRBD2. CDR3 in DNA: TGTGCCAGCAGTCCTCGGGGGGACTACAATGAGCAGTTCTTC. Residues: CASSPRGDYNEQFF.